Below are 10 T cell receptor beta chains sequenced from a single sample in a study of blood T cell repertoires in COVID-19. TCRdb's table, derived via immunoSEQ multiplex PCR, lists solely in-frame clones and lacks some. Of approximately 350,000 clones in the sample, about nine tenths were seen once. Sequenced: peripheral blood. These receptors originate from a woman in her seventies with COVID-19, enrolled during active disease.

Details on this clone: The sample holds other DNA sequences that translate to the same CDR3. The chain combines TRBV5-1 with TRBJ1-5; D is uncertain. V was clipped by 0 bases and J by 4 bases, with 8 bases between them. The CDR3 is made up of 14 amino acids. From germline, CDR1 is SGHRS and CDR2 YFSETQ. CDR3: CASSLGEVNQPQHF. CDR3 coding DNA: TGCGCCAGCAGCTTGGGTGAGGTAAATCAGCCCCAGCATTTT.

The V gene is TRBV2, the J gene TRBJ2-7; 11 positions match TRBD1. The junction had 10 bases not matched to a gene; V was cut back by 3 bases and J by 3 bases. This CDR3 is 17 amino acids long. In germline, CDR1 is SNHLY, CDR2 FYNNEI. This CDR3 reads CASSEGTGGIAFYEQYF. The CDR3 nucleotides read TGTGCCAGCAGTGAGGGGACAGGGGGTATCGCGTTCTACGAGCAGTACTTC.

V and J are TRBV6-2 or TRBV6-3 and TRBJ2-1, with 9 bases lining up with TRBD2. CDR1 and CDR2 from the germline V gene are MNHEY and SVGEGT. The CDR3 length is 15 residues. V lost 3 bases and J lost 7; bases outside the gene matches: 7. CDR3 residues: CASSYGRGGLNEQFF. CDR3 in DNA: TGTGCCAGCAGTTATGGGCGGGGGGGCCTTAATGAGCAGTTCTTC.

This clone has only one observation. The CDR3 DNA sequence: TGCGCCAGCAGCCAAGAAACAGGGCCCTATGGCTACACCTTC. Translated, it gives CASSQETGPYGYTF. The chain combines TRBV4-1 with TRBJ1-2, with D perhaps matching TRBD1 (6 bases). CDR3 length: 14 residues. Germline V lookup: CDR1 MGHRA, CDR2 YSYEKL. Between the trimmed V and J ends, which lost 0 bases and 4 bases, there was a span of 9 bases.

This chain links TRBV28 with TRBJ2-7; 10 positions agree with TRBD1. CDR3 length equals 17 residues. With V trimmed by 4 bases and J by 4 bases, 13 bases remained unmatched. The V gene's germline CDR1 is MDHEN and CDR2 SYDVKM. The CDR3 reads CASSSLRQGAREYEQYF. CDR3 bases: TGTGCCAGCAGTTCCCTGAGACAGGGGGCAAGGGAGTACGAGCAGTACTTC. The full variable domain, in which reference TRBV28 and TRBJ2-7 provide the parts outside the CDR3, is DVKVTQSSRYLVKRTGEKVFLECVQDMDHENMFWYRQDPGLGLRLIYFSYDVKMKEKGDIPEGYSVSREKKERFSLILESASTNQTSMYLCASSSLRQGAREYEQYFGPGTRLTVT.

CDR3 amino acids: CASSLPQGAEAFF. CDR3 bases: TGTGCCAGCAGTTTACCCCAGGGGGCTGAAGCTTTCTTT. This chain joins TRBV28 and TRBJ1-1; 7 nucleotides agree with TRBD1. Germline CDR1 reads MDHEN; CDR2 reads SYDVKM. The CDR3 loop spans 13 amino acids. The ends lost 2 bases at V and 6 bases at J; junction bases unmatched: 3. Looking up the rest from reference TRBV28 and TRBJ1-1 gives the full variable domain: DVKVTQSSRYLVKRTGEKVFLECVQDMDHENMFWYRQDPGLGLRLIYFSYDVKMKEKGDIPEGYSVSREKKERFSLILESASTNQTSMYLCASSLPQGAEAFFGQGTRLTVV.

V and J are TRBV12-5 and TRBJ2-2, with D perhaps matching TRBD2 (5 bases). The V end lost 5 bases, the J end lost 6 bases, and 13 bases lay between the germline ends. The CDR3 contains 14 residues. CDR1 LGHNT and CDR2 FRNRAP come from the germline V gene. This CDR3 reads CASGLSVEAGELFF. The CDR3 nucleotides are TGTGCTAGTGGTCTTTCGGTGGAGGCCGGGGAGCTGTTTTTT.

This chain connects TRBV28 to TRBJ1-2; 7 bases match TRBD1. The CDR3 is 12 amino acids. The V and J ends lost 6 bases and 7 bases, in that order; junction bases with no gene match: 5. CDR1 and CDR2 (germline): MDHEN, SYDVKM. The CDR3 coding sequence is TGTGCCAGCAGGCAGGGGGGCGGTGGCTACACCTTC. This gives the protein CASRQGGGGYTF.

V usage is TRBV27 and J usage is TRBJ1-1; 7 nucleotides line up with TRBD1. The V and J ends lost 5 bases and 1 base, in that order; junction bases with no gene match: 4. The CDR3 sequence is 14 residues long. CDR1 MNHEY and CDR2 SMNVEV come from the germline V gene (reference sequence). The CDR3 region has the DNA TGTGCCAGCAGTCCCCGACAGGGGAACACTGAAGCTTTCTTT. It yields the protein CASSPRQGNTEAFF.

The rearrangement joins TRBV5-6 to TRBJ2-5; D call uncertain. Trimming removed 4 bases at V and 5 bases at J, with 12 bases between. CDR1 and CDR2 from the germline V gene are SGHDT and YYEEEE. This CDR3 has 13 residues. The CDR3 loop reads CASSPAPRETQYF. In DNA, the CDR3 is TGTGCCAGCAGCCCTGCCCCCCGGGAGACCCAGTACTTC.